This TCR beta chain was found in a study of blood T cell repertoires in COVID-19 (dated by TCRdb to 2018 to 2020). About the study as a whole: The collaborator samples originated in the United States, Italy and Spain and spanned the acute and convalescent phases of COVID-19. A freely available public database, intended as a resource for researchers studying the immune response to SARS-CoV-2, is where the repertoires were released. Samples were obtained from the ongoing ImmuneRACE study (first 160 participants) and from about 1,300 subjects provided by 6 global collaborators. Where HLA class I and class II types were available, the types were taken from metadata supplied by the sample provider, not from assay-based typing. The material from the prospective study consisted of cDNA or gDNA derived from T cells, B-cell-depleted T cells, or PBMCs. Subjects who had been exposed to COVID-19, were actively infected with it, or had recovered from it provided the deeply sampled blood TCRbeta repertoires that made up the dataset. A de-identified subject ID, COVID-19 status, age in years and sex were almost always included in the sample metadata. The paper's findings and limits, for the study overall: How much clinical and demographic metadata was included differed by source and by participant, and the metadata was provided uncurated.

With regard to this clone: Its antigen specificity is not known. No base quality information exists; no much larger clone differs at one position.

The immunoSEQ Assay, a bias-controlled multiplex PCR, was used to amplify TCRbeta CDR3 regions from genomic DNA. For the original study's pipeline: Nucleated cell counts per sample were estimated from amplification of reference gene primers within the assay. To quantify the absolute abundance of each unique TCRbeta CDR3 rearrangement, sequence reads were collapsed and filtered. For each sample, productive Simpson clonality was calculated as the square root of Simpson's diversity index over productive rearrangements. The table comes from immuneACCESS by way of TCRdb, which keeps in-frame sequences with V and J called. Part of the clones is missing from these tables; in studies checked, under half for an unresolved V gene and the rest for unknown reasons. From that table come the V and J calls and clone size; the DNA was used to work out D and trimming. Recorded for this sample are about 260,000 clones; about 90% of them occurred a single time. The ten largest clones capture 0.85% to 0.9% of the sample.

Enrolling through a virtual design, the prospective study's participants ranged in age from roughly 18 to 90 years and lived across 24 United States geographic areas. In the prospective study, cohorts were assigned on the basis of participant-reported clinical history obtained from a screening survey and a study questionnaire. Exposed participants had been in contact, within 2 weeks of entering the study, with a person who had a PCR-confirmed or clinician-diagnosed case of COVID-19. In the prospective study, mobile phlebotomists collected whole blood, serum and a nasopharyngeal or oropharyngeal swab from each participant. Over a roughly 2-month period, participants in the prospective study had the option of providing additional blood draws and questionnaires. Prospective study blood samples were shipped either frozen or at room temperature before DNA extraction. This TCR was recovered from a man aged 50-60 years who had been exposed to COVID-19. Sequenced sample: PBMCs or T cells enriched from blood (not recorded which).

The CDR3 corresponds to CSVESQVNTEAFF. DNA sequence: TGCAGCGTTGAATCCCAGGTGAACACTGAAGCTTTCTTT. The V and J segments used are TRBV29-1 and TRBJ1-1; the D gene lacks a confident call. Taken from the germline V gene, the CDR1 and CDR2 loops are SQVTM and ANQGSEA. From the cysteine up to the phenylalanine, the CDR3 has a length of 13 residues. The DNA shown is the 39-base CDR3, in frame from base 1. V is clipped by 2 bases and J by 0 bases, and the sequence between their germline boundaries is 7 bases long.